One sample yielded the 6 T cell receptor beta chains listed below, sequenced in a study of blood T cell repertoires in COVID-19. Profiled with immunoSEQ multiplex PCR; TCRdb holds only in-frame clones, not every one. The sample lists fewer than 400,000 clones; 70% to 90% were seen once. The material sequenced was PBMCs or T cells enriched from blood (not recorded which). The receptors derive from a man between 25 and 39 years old who had recovered from COVID-19.

For the CDR3, the DNA is TGTGCCAGCAGCTTAGTCGGGTTAGTGCAGTTCTTC. It encodes CASSLVGLVQFF. V and J are TRBV7-2 and TRBJ2-1; unclear D gene. This CDR3 contains 12 residues. CDR1 and CDR2 from the germline V gene are SGHTA and FQGNSA. The V end was cut by 1 base, the J end by 12 bases, with 10 bases between.

The chain has TRBV30 and TRBJ2-5; the D gene is possibly TRBD2 (5 bases). Trimming removed 5 bases at V and 2 bases at J, with 9 bases between. Germline CDR1 reads GTSNPN; CDR2 reads SVGIG (reference sequence). The length of the CDR3 is 12 residues. The CDR3 DNA reads as TGTGCCTGGGGACTTGTTCAAGAGACCCAGTACTTC. This sequence encodes CAWGLVQETQYF.

The chain uses TRBV11-3 and TRBJ2-3, with 10 bases that match TRBD2. With 5 bases clipped from V and 1 base from J, the junction kept 9 bases outside the gene matches. This CDR3 spans 17 amino acids. Germline V gene lookup returns CDR1 SGHNT and CDR2 YENEEA. CDR3 nucleotide sequence: TGTGCCAGCAGCCTCAGAGGGCTAGCGGGGGGCACAGATACGCAGTATTTT. Protein sequence: CASSLRGLAGGTDTQYF.

V usage is TRBV2 and J usage is TRBJ2-7, with a possible D match to TRBD2 (5 bases). Trimming removed 7 bases from V and 4 bases from J, with 14 bases in between. CDR3 size: 13 residues. Germline CDR1 SNHLY, CDR2 FYNNEI. CDR3 nucleotides: TGTGCCAGCAAGTGGGAGTGGGGTTACGAGCAGTACTTC. Translation: CASKWEWGYEQYF.

V gene TRBV18 combines with J gene TRBJ1-1; D not certain. Germline CDR1 reads KGHSH; CDR2 reads LQKENI. This CDR3 comprises 14 residues. Trimming removed 2 bases from V and 1 base from J, with 8 bases in between. Here the CDR3 reads CASSPWEQNTEAFF. The CDR3, as DNA: TGTGCCAGCTCACCATGGGAGCAGAACACTGAAGCTTTCTTT.

The CDR3 DNA follows: TGTGCCAGTAGTATTGCGTGGACAGACTCTCTCGAGCAGTACTTC. It specifies CASSIAWTDSLEQYF. This rearrangement joins TRBV19 to TRBJ2-7; D perhaps matches TRBD1 (6 bases). This CDR3 region has 15 residues. Germline CDR1 reads LNHDA; CDR2 reads SQIVND (reference sequence). The V and J ends lost 3 bases and 6 bases respectively, with 18 bases between them.